This TCR beta chain was recovered during a study of identical twins. The V end was cut by 5 bases, the J end by 3 bases, with 10 bases between. The CDR3 is 13 residues long. Germline values: CDR1 MDHEN, CDR2 SYDVKM. Healthy Caucasians provided all donations. Notes on this clonotype: As yet, its antigen is unknown.

cDNA carried unique molecular identifiers, and a universal primer site was added by template switching. TCRdb processed the 5' RACE reads anew with MiXCR; each CDR3 protein has one entry. The sample carries about 890,000 distinct CDR3 sequences, more than 9% recorded once. The study's findings and limits: Alpha sequences out of frame and shared by twins had excess low generation probability.

The same specimen was also included in a second study, on yellow fever vaccine responses in identical twins.

Sequenced: PBMCs. This TCR came from a woman aged 18 to 35 in good health. V is TRBV28 and J is TRBJ2-5; no reliable D call. The CDR3 sequence: CASSIIGKETQYF. DNA of the CDR3: TGTGCCAGCAGTATCATTGGAAAAGAGACCCAGTACTTC.